The 8 T cell receptor beta chains given below trace back to one sample, sequenced in a study of control samples from healthy donors and cancer patients. Some clones are missing from TCRdb's copy, which holds only in-frame ones; the method was immunoSEQ multiplex PCR. The profile shows 40,000 to 60,000 clones, around 90% of them singletons. Sequences were obtained from PBMCs. These receptors were collected from a man in his 60s with head and neck cancer.

CDR3 loop: CASSRQFEVYEQYF. In DNA form, the CDR3 reads TGCGCCAGCAGCCGACAGTTTGAAGTCTACGAGCAGTACTTC. The V and J genes are TRBV4-1 and TRBJ2-7; TRBD1 is a possible D gene (5 bases). Germline values: CDR1 MGHRA, CDR2 YSYEKL. There are 14 residues in the CDR3. Trimming stripped 4 bases from V and 3 bases from J, with 13 bases between.

The chain links TRBV24-1 to TRBJ2-1, with a possible D match to TRBD2 (5 bases). V was cut by 4 bases and J by 12 bases, with 18 bases left in between. Germline lookup yields CDR1 KGHDR and CDR2 SFDVKD. The CDR3 runs 14 residues. The CDR3 protein is CATSERALPRWQFF. CDR3 nucleotides: TGTGCCACCAGTGAGAGGGCCCTCCCGAGGTGGCAGTTCTTC.

The chain couples TRBV5-4 to TRBJ1-2; D is possibly TRBD1 (5 bases). V dropped 3 bases and J dropped 4 bases, with 10 bases sitting between them. CDR3 length: 13 residues. Germline values: CDR1 SGHNT, CDR2 YYREEE (reference sequence). CDR3: CASSSWGGYGYTF. The CDR3 DNA reads as TGTGCCAGCAGCTCCTGGGGGGGCTATGGCTACACCTTC.

J is TRBJ2-1 and V is TRBV6-6; either TRBD1 or TRBD2 may fit D (5 bases each). Trimming took 9 bases from V and 5 from J, leaving 11 bases between them. The CDR3 consists of 12 residues. Germline CDR1 reads MNHNY; CDR2 reads SVGAGI (reference sequence). The CDR3 DNA follows: TGTGCCAGTAGGGACCCTGACAATGAGCAGTTCTTC. This gives the protein CASRDPDNEQFF.

The chain carries TRBV5-1 and TRBJ2-1; TRBD1 agrees at 9 bases. Germline-derived CDR1 and CDR2 are SGHRS and YFSETQ. This CDR3 region has 15 residues. V was pared by 4 bases and J by 7 bases, with 9 bases of the junction left unmatched. The CDR3 loop is CASSPPGQGSNEQFF. CDR3 DNA: TGCGCCAGCAGCCCACCGGGACAGGGTTCGAATGAGCAGTTCTTC.

The table lists this clone with a count of one. CDR3 in amino acids: CASSRDREFGEQFF. In DNA form, the CDR3 reads TGCGCCAGCAGCCGAGACAGGGAATTCGGTGAGCAGTTCTTC. The gene calls are TRBV4-3 and TRBJ2-1, with 7 bases aligning to TRBD1. The CDR3 consists of 14 residues. The germline V gene encodes CDR1 LGHNA and CDR2 YSLEER. V gave up 4 bases and J gave up 9 bases; unmatched junction bases: 9.

V is TRBV6-6 and J is TRBJ1-1; D not resolved. V lost 7 bases and J 1 base, leaving 10 bases between the germline ends. Germline CDR1 and CDR2: MNHNY and SVGAGI (reference sequence). This CDR3 comprises 13 residues. CDR3 coding DNA: TGTGCCAGCAATGTCCCCAAGAACACTGAAGCTTTCTTT. Protein sequence: CASNVPKNTEAFF.

The J gene is TRBJ1-6, the V gene TRBV5-1, with D possibly being TRBD1 (5 bases). The V end lost 0 bases, the J end lost 10 bases, and 20 bases lay between the germline ends. The CDR3 runs to 17 residues. Per germline, CDR1 SGHRS and CDR2 YFSETQ. Here the CDR3 DNA reads TGCGCCAGCAGCTTGGAGTTCCCCTCTGGACAACACTCACCCCTCCACTTT. Encoded protein: CASSLEFPSGQHSPLHF.